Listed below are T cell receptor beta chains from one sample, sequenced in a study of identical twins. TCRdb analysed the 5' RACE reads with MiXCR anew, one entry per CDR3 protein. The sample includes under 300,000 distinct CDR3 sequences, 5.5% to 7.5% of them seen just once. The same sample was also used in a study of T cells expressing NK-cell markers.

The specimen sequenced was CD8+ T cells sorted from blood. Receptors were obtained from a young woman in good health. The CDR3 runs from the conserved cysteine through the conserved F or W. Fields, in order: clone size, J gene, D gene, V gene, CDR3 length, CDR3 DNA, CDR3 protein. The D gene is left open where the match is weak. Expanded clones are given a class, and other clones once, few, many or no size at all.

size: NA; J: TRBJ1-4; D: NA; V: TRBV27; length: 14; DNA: TGTGCCAGCAGTATACAGGGTTCTAATGAAAAACTGTTTTTT; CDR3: CASSIQGSNEKLFF
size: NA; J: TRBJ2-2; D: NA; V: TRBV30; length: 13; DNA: TGTGCCTGGAGCCAAGGGAACACCGGGGAGCTGTTTTTT; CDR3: CAWSQGNTGELFF
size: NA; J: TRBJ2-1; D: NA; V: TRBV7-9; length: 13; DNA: TGTGCCGTTCTACCCGCCTCCTACAATGAGCAGTTCTTC; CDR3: CAVLPASYNEQFF
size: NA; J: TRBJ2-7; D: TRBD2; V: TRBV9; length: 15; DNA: TGTGCCAGCAGCCCGACTAGCGGGGTGCTTTACGAGCAGTACTTC; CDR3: CASSPTSGVLYEQYF
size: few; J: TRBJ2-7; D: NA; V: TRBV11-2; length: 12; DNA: TGTGCCAGCAGCTTAAATTTGGCCGAGCAGTACTTC; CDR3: CASSLNLAEQYF
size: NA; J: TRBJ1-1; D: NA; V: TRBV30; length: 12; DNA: TGTGCCTGGAAGGACCGGCCCCTCGAAGCTTTCTTT; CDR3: CAWKDRPLEAFF
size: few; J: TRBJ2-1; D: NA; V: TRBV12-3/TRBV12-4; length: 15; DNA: TGTGCCAGCAGTTCCATTGGACCTCCCTTCGGTGAGCAGTTCTTC; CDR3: CASSSIGPPFGEQFF
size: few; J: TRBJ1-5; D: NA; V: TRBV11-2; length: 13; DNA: TGTGCCAGCAGCTCCTTTGACAGTCAGCCCCAGCATTTT; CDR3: CASSSFDSQPQHF
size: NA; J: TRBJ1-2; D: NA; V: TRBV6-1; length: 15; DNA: TGTGCCAGCAGTAATACAGGCTCTGCAGGCTATGGCTACACCTTC; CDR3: CASSNTGSAGYGYTF
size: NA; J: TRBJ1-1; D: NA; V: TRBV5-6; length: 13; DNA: TGTGCCAGCAGCGAATACTGGACCACTGAAGCTTTCTTT; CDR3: CASSEYWTTEAFF
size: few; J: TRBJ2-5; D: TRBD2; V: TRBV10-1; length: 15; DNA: TGCGCCAGCAGTGAGTCGGCTAGCGGCCAAGAGACCCAGTACTTC; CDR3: CASSESASGQETQYF
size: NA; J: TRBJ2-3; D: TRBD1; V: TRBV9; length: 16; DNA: TGTGCCAGCAGCGATGGGACAGGGGGTCTGGCAGATACGCAGTATTTT; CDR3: CASSDGTGGLADTQYF
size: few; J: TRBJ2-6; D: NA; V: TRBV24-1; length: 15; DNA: TGTGCCACCAGTGACCCAAGGGCTGGGGCCAACGTCCTGACTTTC; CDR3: CATSDPRAGANVLTF
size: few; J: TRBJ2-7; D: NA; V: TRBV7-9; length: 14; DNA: TGTGCCAGCGGTAGTAAGGCAGGGAGTTTCGAGCAGTACTTC; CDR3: CASGSKAGSFEQYF
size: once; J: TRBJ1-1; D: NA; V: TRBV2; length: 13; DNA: TGTGCCAGGGGAGACAGGAGGAACACTGAAGCTTTCTTT; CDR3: CARGDRRNTEAFF
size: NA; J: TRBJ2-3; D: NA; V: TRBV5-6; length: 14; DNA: TGTGCCAGCAGCCCCGCGCCCCCCACAGATACGCAGTATTTT; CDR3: CASSPAPPTDTQYF